Each of the 28 T cell receptor beta chains below was sequenced from the same sample in a study of human T cells and chemical hapten exposure. TCRdb re-called the RACE reads with MiXCR, one entry per CDR3 protein. The sample contains approximately 370,000 distinct CDR3 sequences, 4.5% to 7% of which appear only once. Sample time point: pre-sensitization, week 0. Treatment reported: therapeutic diphenylcyclopropenone sensitization with weekly scalp DPC. Sequenced here: whole blood, sampled in connection with sensitization to the hapten diphenylcyclopropenone (DPC). The receptors were gathered from a young woman with alopecia areata. Some clones in this sample may be carry-over from other donors' samples.

This chain joins TRBV6-2 or TRBV6-3 and TRBJ2-6; tentatively, D is TRBD1 (6 bases). The CDR3 contains 15 residues. The germline V gene has CDR1 MNHEY and CDR2 SVGEGT. V was pared by 6 bases and J by 0 bases, with 9 bases between. The CDR3 nucleotides read TGTGCCAGCAGGCAGGGGTACTCTGGGGCCAACGTCCTGACTTTC. This encodes CASRQGYSGANVLTF.

This clonotype was counted only a few times. The DNA for the CDR3 is TGCGCCAGCAGCCTCACTCCAAACAATGAGCAGTTCTTC. Its translation is CASSLTPNNEQFF. This chain links TRBV5-1 with TRBJ2-1, with D unresolved. This CDR3 spans 13 amino acids. Trimming took 4 bases from V and 5 from J, leaving 10 bases between them. Germline CDR1 and CDR2: SGHRS and YFSETQ. Full variable domain (rest looked up from reference TRBV5-1 and TRBJ2-1): KAGVTQTPRYLIKTRGQQVTLSCSPISGHRSVSWYQQTPGQGLQFLFEYFSETQRNKGNFPGRFSGRQFSNSRSEMNVSTLELGDSALYLCASSLTPNNEQFFGPGTRLTVL.

There are many counts of this clonotype. The rearrangement uses TRBV6-1 and TRBJ1-1; D is ambiguous. Germline lookup yields CDR1 MNHNS and CDR2 SASEGT. This CDR3 comprises 14 residues. Trimming took off 1 base at V and 5 bases at J, with 11 bases between the two ends. The CDR3 loop is CASSEEGYVTEAFF. DNA of the CDR3: TGTGCCAGCAGTGAAGAAGGGTATGTGACTGAAGCTTTCTTT.

Only a few counts were recorded for this clonotype. The chain carries TRBV7-6 and TRBJ2-3; 13 nucleotides match TRBD2. The germline V gene encodes CDR1 SGHVS and CDR2 FNYEAQ. The CDR3 loop spans 23 amino acids. V lost 5 bases, J lost 1 base, and 24 bases stayed unmatched. This CDR3 is CASSTPGTSGTGAHGRRTDTQYF. CDR3 DNA sequence: TGTGCCAGCAGCACCCCTGGGACTAGCGGGACGGGGGCTCATGGGCGGCGCACAGATACGCAGTATTTT.

This chain connects TRBV19 to TRBJ1-5; D gene unclear. The length of the CDR3 is 13 residues. The germline V and J ends were trimmed by 6 bases and 3 bases, with 9 bases remaining between them. Germline CDR1 reads LNHDA; CDR2 reads SQIVND (reference sequence). This CDR3 reads CASRWENNQPQHF. The CDR3 nucleotides read TGTGCCAGTAGGTGGGAAAACAATCAGCCCCAGCATTTT.

This clonotype showed up many times. The chain has TRBV5-1 and TRBJ2-5, with TRBD2 identical over 7 bases. Germline CDR1 is SGHRS and CDR2 is YFSETQ. CDR3 length equals 14 residues. The J segment lost 1 base and the V segment lost 3 bases, leaving 3 bases of the junction unmatched. CDR3 in DNA: TGCGCCAGCAGCTCGGGACTACTCCAAGAGACCCAGTACTTC. It translates to CASSSGLLQETQYF.

In its sample, this clonotype was seen many times. The chain uses TRBV28 and TRBJ1-2; TRBD1 might be the D (6 bases). This CDR3 has 14 residues. The germline V gene has CDR1 MDHEN and CDR2 SYDVKM. With 7 bases removed from V and 10 bases from J, the gap between germline ends came to 22 bases. Here the CDR3 reads CASNRVPGASDYTF. CDR3 DNA: TGTGCCAGCAACAGGGTCCCGGGAGCCTCAGACTACACCTTC.

This clonotype was observed at least ten times. This rearrangement joins TRBV4-3 to TRBJ2-5; TRBD2 agrees at 7 bases. The CDR3 contains 15 residues. Germline V gene sequence: CDR1 LGHNA, CDR2 YSLEER. J was trimmed by 5 bases and V by 4 bases; bases with no gene match: 10. Here the CDR3 reads CASSRLADYSETQYF. The CDR3 bases are TGCGCCAGCAGCCGCCTAGCGGACTATAGCGAGACCCAGTACTTC.

This rearrangement joins TRBV29-1 to TRBJ1-1; 7 nucleotides line up with TRBD1. Germline assignment: CDR1 SQVTM and CDR2 ANQGSEA. The ends lost 5 bases at V and 3 bases at J; junction bases unmatched: 6. The CDR3 sequence is 13 residues long. In DNA form, the CDR3 reads TGCAGCGTTTGGACAGGATTGGACACTGAAGCTTTCTTT. Amino acid sequence: CSVWTGLDTEAFF. Together with reference TRBV29-1 and TRBJ1-1, the CDR3 gives the full variable domain: SAVISQKPSRDICQRGTSLTIQCQVDSQVTMMFWYRQQPGQSLTLIATANQGSEATYESGFVIDKFPISRPNLTFSTLTVSNMSPEDSSIYLCSVWTGLDTEAFFGQGTRLTVV.

The CDR3 DNA follows: TGCGCCAGCAGCCAAGCGCTAGCGGGGGCCACGACGCCAGGGACCCAGTACTTC. This translates into CASSQALAGATTPGTQYF. The chain recombines TRBV4-3 with TRBJ2-5; TRBD2 agrees at 10 bases. CDR1 is LGHNA, CDR2 YSLEER, per germline. Unmatched junction bases numbered 15, after V lost 1 base and J lost 7 bases. The CDR3 spans 18 residues.

V is TRBV10-2 and J is TRBJ1-2, with D unresolved. The ends were cut back, 6 bases at V and 8 bases at J, with 19 bases in the middle. Germline values: CDR1 WSHSY, CDR2 SAAADI. This CDR3 spans 14 amino acids. Here the CDR3 reads CASSLQVMGEGYTF. The CDR3 nucleotides read TGCGCCAGCAGCCTCCAGGTTATGGGCGAGGGCTACACCTTC.

The V gene is TRBV12-3 or TRBV12-4, the J gene TRBJ2-1; D is ambiguous. The V end was cut by 3 bases, the J end by 9 bases, with 12 bases between. The CDR3 sequence is 13 residues long. Here the CDR3 reads CASSFVSFGEQFF. Here the CDR3 DNA reads TGTGCCAGCAGTTTTGTGAGCTTCGGTGAGCAGTTCTTC.

This clonotype was found many times. This chain links TRBV6-5 with TRBJ2-7; the match to TRBD2 covers 8 bases. The CDR3 spans 13 residues. Germline trimming cut 4 bases from V and 3 bases from J; bases unmatched to any gene: 2. Germline values: CDR1 MNHEY, CDR2 SVGAGI. CDR3 sequence reads: CASSLGLVYEQYF. The CDR3 nucleotides are TGTGCCAGCAGTTTGGGACTAGTCTACGAGCAGTACTTC.

This clonotype was observed a handful of times. The V and J genes are TRBV6-1 and TRBJ2-3; 9 bases line up with TRBD2. The CDR3 spans 15 residues. With 7 bases clipped from V and 4 bases from J, the junction kept 9 bases outside the gene matches. Per germline, CDR1 MNHNS and CDR2 SASEGT. CDR3 in amino acids: CASITLGLAPDTQYF. The CDR3 DNA reads as TGTGCCAGCATAACGTTGGGACTAGCCCCAGATACGCAGTATTTT.

This clonotype was recorded many times. V and J are TRBV19 and TRBJ2-1, with D maybe TRBD2 (5 bases). Germline CDR1 reads LNHDA; CDR2 reads SQIVND (reference sequence). V dropped 5 bases and J dropped 3 bases, with 23 bases sitting between them. The CDR3 runs 18 residues. The CDR3 reads CASSPGESGSAYYNEQFF. CDR3 coding DNA: TGTGCCAGTAGTCCCGGTGAGAGTGGTAGCGCCTACTACAATGAGCAGTTCTTC.

This clonotype was seen a few times. V and J are TRBV7-2 and TRBJ1-2; 10 bases are a match to TRBD1. The CDR3 runs to 14 residues. The germline gives CDR1 SGHTA, CDR2 FQGNSA. V was pared by 2 bases and J by 6 bases, with 3 bases of the junction left unmatched. The CDR3 loop is CASSLPTGGNGYTF. CDR3 DNA sequence: TGTGCCAGCAGCTTACCGACAGGGGGCAATGGCTACACCTTC.

The chain is built from TRBV10-3 and TRBJ1-5; tentative D call: TRBD1 (6 bases). In germline, CDR1 is ENHRY, CDR2 SYGVKD. This CDR3 has 16 amino acids. The ends were cut back, 3 bases at V and 0 bases at J, with 12 bases in the middle. The CDR3 DNA follows: TGTGCCATCAGTGATTTGAAGGGGGGTAGCAATCAGCCCCAGCATTTT. This encodes CAISDLKGGSNQPQHF.

This clonotype was counted once. Just one base apart from a much larger clone, this may be a read error. This sequence joins TRBV11-2 and TRBJ2-7, with TRBD2 matching 7 bases. CDR1 is SGHAT and CDR2 is FQNNGV in the germline V gene. This CDR3 contains 14 residues. With 1 base clipped from V and 6 bases from J, the junction kept 6 bases outside the gene matches. CDR3 loop: CASSLGVREGEQYF. The CDR3 coding sequence is TGTGCCAGCAGCTTAGGCGTCAGGGAGGGCGAGCAGTACTTC.

This chain connects TRBV15 to TRBJ2-2; TRBD2 is a possible D gene (5 bases). The germline CDR1 and CDR2 sequences are LNHNV and YYDKDF (reference sequence). V dropped 1 base and J dropped 6 bases, with 6 bases sitting between them. This CDR3 is built from 13 residues. The CDR3 protein is CATSRVAPGELFF. Here the CDR3 DNA reads TGTGCCACCAGCAGAGTAGCGCCCGGGGAGCTGTTTTTT. Full variable domain (remainder filled in from reference TRBV15 and TRBJ2-2): DAMVIQNPRYQVTQFGKPVTLSCSQTLNHNVMYWYQQKSSQAPKLLFHYYDKDFNNEADTPDNFQSRRPNTSFCFLDIRSPGLGDTAMYLCATSRVAPGELFFGEGSRLTVL.

This clonotype was picked up a small number of times. The CDR3 DNA follows: TGTGCCAGCAGTGTTCGAGGGAATCAGCCCCAGCATTTT. Translating it yields CASSVRGNQPQHF. The chain couples TRBV2 to TRBJ1-5; D is unresolved. Per the germline V gene, CDR1 is SNHLY and CDR2 is FYNNEI. V lost 4 bases, J lost 4 bases, and 8 bases lay in between. This CDR3 comprises 13 residues.

The rearrangement uses TRBV29-1 and TRBJ2-1; D gene uncertain. The CDR3 has 10 amino acids. Germline CDR1 and CDR2: SQVTM and ANQGSEA. Trimming shortened V by 7 bases and J by 4 bases, and 5 bases separated the two germline ends. The CDR3 region is CSGQYNEQFF. The CDR3 DNA is TGCAGCGGACAATACAATGAGCAGTTCTTC.

This clonotype appeared many times. The rearrangement uses TRBV5-8 and TRBJ2-3, with D hard to call. The CDR3 spans 13 residues. The V end lost 3 bases, the J end lost 6 bases, and 11 bases lay between the germline ends. Germline values: CDR1 SGHTS, CDR2 YDEGEE. The CDR3 protein is CASSSASRDTQYF. CDR3 sequence (DNA): TGTGCCAGCAGCTCCGCTTCAAGGGATACGCAGTATTTT. Using reference TRBV5-8 and TRBJ2-3 for the parts outside the CDR3, the full variable domain is EAGVTQSPTHLIKTRGQQATLRCSPISGHTSVYWYQQALGLGLQFLLWYDEGEERNRGNFPPRFSGRQFPNYSSELNVNALELEDSALYLCASSSASRDTQYFGPGTRLTVL.

The chain employs TRBV29-1 and TRBJ1-1; the match to TRBD1 covers 7 bases. Germline V lookup: CDR1 SQVTM, CDR2 ANQGSEA. V was clipped by 4 bases and J by 4 bases; unmatched bases: 3. The CDR3 is made up of 12 amino acids. The CDR3 region is CSVGQGRTEAFF. The CDR3 DNA is TGCAGCGTTGGACAGGGCCGCACTGAAGCTTTCTTT.

This clonotype was seen only a few times. This chain connects TRBV7-9 to TRBJ1-6; tentatively, D is TRBD1 (5 bases). Looked up from germline, CDR1 is SEHNR and CDR2 is FQNEAQ (reference sequence). This CDR3 is 16 amino acids long. V gave up 6 bases and J gave up 10 bases, with 22 bases separating them. The CDR3 spells CASRGPSEDVISPLHF. Here the CDR3 DNA reads TGTGCCAGCAGGGGACCAAGTGAGGACGTAATATCACCCCTCCACTTT.

Only a few counts were recorded for this clonotype. The chain has TRBV20-1 and TRBJ1-1; D ambiguous. Germline V lookup: CDR1 DFQATT, CDR2 SNEGSKA (reference sequence). Trimming removed 3 bases from V and 1 base from J, with 9 bases in between. The CDR3 covers 13 residues. The CDR3 protein is CSASRGQNTEAFF. The CDR3 DNA is TGCAGTGCTAGCAGAGGTCAGAACACTGAAGCTTTCTTT.

This clonotype appeared many times. The V call is TRBV10-3, the J call TRBJ1-2; D gene unclear. The CDR3 is 13 residues long. V was cut by 4 bases and J by 5 bases, with 11 bases left in between. From germline, CDR1 is ENHRY and CDR2 SYGVKD. CDR3 loop: CAISGRTGYGYTF. The CDR3 DNA reads TGTGCCATCAGTGGAAGGACGGGTTATGGCTACACCTTC.

To note about this clonotype: Relative to the germline gene, one junction end is altered; a read error may explain this. This sequence joins TRBV7-6 and TRBJ2-5; the D gene is possibly TRBD2 (5 bases). This CDR3 spans 15 amino acids. Germline V gives CDR1 SGHVS, CDR2 FNYEAQ. In nucleotides, the CDR3 is TGCGCCAGCAGCTCAAACCCGGGGTACCAAGAGACCCAGTACTTC. This codes for CASSSNPGYQETQYF.

The sample holds a few counts of this clonotype. The chain combines TRBV7-9 with TRBJ1-5; D gene uncertain. Germline CDR1 is SEHNR and CDR2 is FQNEAQ (reference sequence). Trimming removed 1 base from V and 8 bases from J, with 21 bases in between. The CDR3 sequence is 17 residues long. The CDR3 region has the DNA TGTGCCAGCAGCTTAGGGGTAGGGTCAGCCAGCGTAGAGCCCCAGCATTTT. Its protein product is CASSLGVGSASVEPQHF.